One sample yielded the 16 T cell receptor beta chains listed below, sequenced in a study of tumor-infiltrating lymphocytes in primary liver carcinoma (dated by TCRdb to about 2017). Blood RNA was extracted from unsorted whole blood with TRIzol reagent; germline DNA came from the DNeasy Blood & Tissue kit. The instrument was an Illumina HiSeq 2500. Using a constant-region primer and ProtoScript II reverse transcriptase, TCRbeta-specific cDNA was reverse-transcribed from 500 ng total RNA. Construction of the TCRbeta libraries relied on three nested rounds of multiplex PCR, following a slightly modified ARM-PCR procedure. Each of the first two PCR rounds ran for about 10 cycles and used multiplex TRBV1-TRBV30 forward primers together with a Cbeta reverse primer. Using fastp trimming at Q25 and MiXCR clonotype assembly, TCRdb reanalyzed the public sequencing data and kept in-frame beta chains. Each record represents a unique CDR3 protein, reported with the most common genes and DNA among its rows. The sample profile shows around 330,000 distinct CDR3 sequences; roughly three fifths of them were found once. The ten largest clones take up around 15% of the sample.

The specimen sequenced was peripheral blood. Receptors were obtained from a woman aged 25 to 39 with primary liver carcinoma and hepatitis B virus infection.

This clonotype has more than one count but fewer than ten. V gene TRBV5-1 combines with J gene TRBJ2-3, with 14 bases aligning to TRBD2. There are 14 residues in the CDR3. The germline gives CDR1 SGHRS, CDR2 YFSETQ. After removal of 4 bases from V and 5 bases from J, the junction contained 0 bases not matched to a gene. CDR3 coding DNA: TGCGCCAGCAGCGGGACTAGCGGGAGAGATACGCAGTATTTT. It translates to CASSGTSGRDTQYF. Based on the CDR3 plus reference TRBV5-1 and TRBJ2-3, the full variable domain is KAGVTQTPRYLIKTRGQQVTLSCSPISGHRSVSWYQQTPGQGLQFLFEYFSETQRNKGNFPGRFSGRQFSNSRSEMNVSTLELGDSALYLCASSGTSGRDTQYFGPGTRLTVL.

CDR3 coding DNA: TGTGCTAGCGCCACCTTCGGAAGGGCGGGCTCGTACAATGAGCAGTTCTTC. It encodes CASATFGRAGSYNEQFF. V usage is TRBV6-5 and J usage is TRBJ2-1, with a possible D match to TRBD2 (5 bases). Germline V gene data show CDR1 as MNHEY and CDR2 as SVGAGI. This CDR3 comprises 17 residues.

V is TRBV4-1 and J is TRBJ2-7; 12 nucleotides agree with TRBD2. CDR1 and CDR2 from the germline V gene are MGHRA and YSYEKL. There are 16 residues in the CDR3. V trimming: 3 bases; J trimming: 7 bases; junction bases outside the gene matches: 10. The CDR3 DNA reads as TGCGCCAGCAGCCATGATCCGTCTAGCGGGAGGGGTGAGCAGTACTTC. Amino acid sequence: CASSHDPSSGRGEQYF.

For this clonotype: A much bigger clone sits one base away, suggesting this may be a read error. The CDR3 nucleotides read TGCAGCGTTGAGTCGGGAGGGCAGCCCCAGCATTTT. Encoded protein: CSVESGGQPQHF. V is TRBV29-1 and J is TRBJ1-5; D gene ambiguous. V lost 3 bases and J 7 bases, leaving 10 bases between the germline ends. From germline, CDR1 is SQVTM and CDR2 ANQGSEA. The CDR3 is 12 residues long.

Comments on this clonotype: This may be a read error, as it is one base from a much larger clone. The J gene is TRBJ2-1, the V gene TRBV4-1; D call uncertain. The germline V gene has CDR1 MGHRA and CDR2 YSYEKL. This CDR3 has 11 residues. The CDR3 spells CASGNHNGQFF. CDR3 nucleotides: TGCGCCAGCGGGAACCACAATGGGCAGTTCTTC.

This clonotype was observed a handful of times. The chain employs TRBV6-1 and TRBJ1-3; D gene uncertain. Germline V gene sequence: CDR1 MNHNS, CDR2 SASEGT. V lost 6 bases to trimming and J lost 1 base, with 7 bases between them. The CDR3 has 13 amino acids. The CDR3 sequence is CASRYSSGNTIYF. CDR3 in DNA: TGTGCCAGCAGATATTCGTCTGGAAACACCATATATTTT.

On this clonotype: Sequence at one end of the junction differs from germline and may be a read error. The CDR3 here is CVSKRANTEAFF. In nucleotides, the CDR3 is TGTGTCAGCAAACGGGCGAACACTGAAGCTTTCTTT. The chain uses TRBV5-6 and TRBJ1-1; D is unclear. Germline lookup yields CDR1 SGHDT and CDR2 YYEEEE. CDR3 length: 12 amino acids.

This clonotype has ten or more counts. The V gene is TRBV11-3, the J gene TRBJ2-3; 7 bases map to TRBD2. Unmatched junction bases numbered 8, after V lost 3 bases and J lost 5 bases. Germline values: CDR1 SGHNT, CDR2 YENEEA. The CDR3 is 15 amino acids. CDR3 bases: TGTGCCAGCAGCTTTGTGGGAGGGCCGGGAGATACGCAGTATTTT. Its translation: CASSFVGGPGDTQYF.

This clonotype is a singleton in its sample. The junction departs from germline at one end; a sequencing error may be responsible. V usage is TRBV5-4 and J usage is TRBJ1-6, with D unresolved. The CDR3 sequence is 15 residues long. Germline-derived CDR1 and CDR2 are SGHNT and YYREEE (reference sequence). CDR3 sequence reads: CASSPTVGYNSPLHF. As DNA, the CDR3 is TGTGCCAGCAGCCCAACAGTGGGCTATAATTCACCCCTCCACTTC.

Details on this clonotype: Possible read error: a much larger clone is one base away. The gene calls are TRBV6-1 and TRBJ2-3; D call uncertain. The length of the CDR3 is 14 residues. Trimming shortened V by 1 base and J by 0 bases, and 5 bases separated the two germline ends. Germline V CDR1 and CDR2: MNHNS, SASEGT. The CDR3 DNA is TGTGCCAGCAGTGAAGGGCTTAGCACAGATACGCAGTATTTT. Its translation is CASSEGLSTDTQYF.

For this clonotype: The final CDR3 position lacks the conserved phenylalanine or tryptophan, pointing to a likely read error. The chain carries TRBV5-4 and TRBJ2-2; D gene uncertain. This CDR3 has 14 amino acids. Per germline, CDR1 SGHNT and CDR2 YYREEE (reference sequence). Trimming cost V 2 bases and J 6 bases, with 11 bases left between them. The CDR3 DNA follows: TGTGCCAGCAGCTTAGATTTTGGCTCCGGGGAGCTGTTTCTT. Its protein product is CASSLDFGSGELFL.

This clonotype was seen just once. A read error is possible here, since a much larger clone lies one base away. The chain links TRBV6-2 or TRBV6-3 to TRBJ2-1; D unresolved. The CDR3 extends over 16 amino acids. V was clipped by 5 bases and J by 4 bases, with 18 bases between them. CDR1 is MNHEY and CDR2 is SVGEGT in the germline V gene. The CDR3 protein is CASSILPRFDYNEQFF. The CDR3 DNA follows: TGTGCCAGCAGTATCCTCCCGCGTTTCGATTACAATGAGCAGTTCTTC.

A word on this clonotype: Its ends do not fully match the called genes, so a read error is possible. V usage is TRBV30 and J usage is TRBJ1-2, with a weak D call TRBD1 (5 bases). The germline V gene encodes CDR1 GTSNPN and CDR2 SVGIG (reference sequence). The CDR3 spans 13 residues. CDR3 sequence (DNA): TGTGCCTGGAGCCGCCCGGGGGTAAGAGGCTGCACCTTC. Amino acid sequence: CAWSRPGVRGCTF.

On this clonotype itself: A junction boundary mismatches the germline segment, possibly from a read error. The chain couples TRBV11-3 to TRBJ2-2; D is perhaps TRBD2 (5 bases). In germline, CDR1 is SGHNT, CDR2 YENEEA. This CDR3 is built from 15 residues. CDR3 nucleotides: TGTGCCAGCAGCCCGCGGAACCGGAACACCGGGGAGATGTTTTTC. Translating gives CASSPRNRNTGEMFF.

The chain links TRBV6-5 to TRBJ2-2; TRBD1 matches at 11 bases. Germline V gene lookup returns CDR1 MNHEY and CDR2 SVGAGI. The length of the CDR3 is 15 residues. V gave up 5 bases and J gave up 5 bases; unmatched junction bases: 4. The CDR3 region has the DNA TGTGCCAGCAGTCCAGGGACAGGGGGAACCGGGGAGCTGTTTTTT. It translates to CASSPGTGGTGELFF.

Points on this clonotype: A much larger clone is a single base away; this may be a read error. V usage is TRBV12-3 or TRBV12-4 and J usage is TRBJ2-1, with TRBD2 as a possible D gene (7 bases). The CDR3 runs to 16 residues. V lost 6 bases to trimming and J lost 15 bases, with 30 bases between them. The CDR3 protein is CASSQRTRGTIGRGFF. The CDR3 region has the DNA TGTGCCAGCAGCCAAAGGACTAGAGGGACAATCGGCAGAGGGTTCTTC.